The 5 T cell receptor beta chains below come from one sample, sequenced in a study of post-analysis software for immune sequencing data. Findings and limits, study-wide: The five TRBV segments detected at higher frequency in patients than in controls included TRBV5-6, TRBV5-1 and TRBV20-1.

These receptors have no known antigen. Tagging with unique molecular identifiers was a feature of the TCR beta cDNA libraries. One entry per CDR3 protein, called by TCRdb with MiXCR from the PCR reads. The sample shows about 820,000 distinct CDR3 sequences, 53% of them seen only once. Sequencing was carried out using blood. The receptors shown here come from a girl aged 10 to 17 with multiple sclerosis.

The V and J genes are TRBV29-1 and TRBJ2-1; the match to TRBD1 covers 8 bases. The trim removed 4 bases at V and 8 bases at J, leaving 10 bases unmatched. Germline V CDR1 and CDR2: SQVTM, ANQGSEA. There are 14 residues in the CDR3. The CDR3 reads CSVGRTGSSDEQFF. CDR3 DNA sequence: TGCAGCGTTGGAAGGACAGGGAGTTCCGATGAGCAGTTCTTC.

The table lists this clonotype with a few counts. The genes are TRBV7-9 and TRBJ2-7; TRBD1 might be the D (5 bases). The V gene's germline CDR1 is SEHNR and CDR2 FQNEAQ (reference sequence). The ends were cut back, 5 bases at V and 2 bases at J, with 13 bases in the middle. This CDR3 has 14 amino acids. CDR3 residues: CASSNPDSPYEQYF. In DNA, the CDR3 is TGTGCCAGCAGCAACCCCGACAGCCCCTACGAGCAGTACTTC.

The J gene is TRBJ2-1, the V gene TRBV20-1; 8 bases are a match to TRBD2. Germline CDR1 is DFQATT and CDR2 is SNEGSKA (reference sequence). Unmatched junction bases numbered 10, after V lost 6 bases and J lost 9 bases. This CDR3 is 13 amino acids long. CDR3 nucleotide sequence: TGCAGTGCCGAGCCGCCGGGACTAGTTGAGCAGTTCTTC. Its translation: CSAEPPGLVEQFF.

V gene TRBV20-1 combines with J gene TRBJ1-2, with D perhaps TRBD1 (6 bases). Trimming stripped 0 bases from V and 4 bases from J, with 9 bases between. Per germline, CDR1 DFQATT and CDR2 SNEGSKA (reference sequence). The CDR3 is 13 amino acids. This CDR3 is CSARDQQGYGYTF. The CDR3 bases are TGCAGTGCTAGAGATCAACAGGGCTATGGCTACACCTTC.

The V and J genes are TRBV5-8 and TRBJ1-5; D may be TRBD1 (5 bases). This CDR3 has 15 amino acids. Trimming stripped 1 base from V and 2 bases from J, with 10 bases between. The germline CDR1 and CDR2 sequences are SGHTS and YDEGEE. The CDR3 bases are TGTGCCAGCAGCTTGTTCAGGGTGGGCAATCAGCCCCAGCATTTT. Residues: CASSLFRVGNQPQHF.